This is a list of T cell receptor beta chains from one sample in a study of OX40 agonist ivuxolimab in advanced cancers. Only in-frame clones appear in the TCRdb table, and some are missing; sequencing was by immunoSEQ multiplex PCR. This repertoire shows some 48,000 clones, 60% to 80% found once; its top ten account for roughly 7.3%. Sequences were derived from CD4+ or CD8+ T cells sorted from blood, sampled in a trial of the OX40 agonist ivuxolimab. The receptors were gathered from an adult with an advanced solid tumor such as melanoma, head and neck, liver or kidney cancer. Each CDR3 is given with its conserved first and last residue. A D gene is named only where the DNA matches it firmly. Where a row states a size, it is once, few, many or the class of an expanded clone; other rows omit it.

D gene: -
CDR3 length: 13
J gene: TRBJ2-7
V gene: TRBV18
clone size: -
CDR3 protein: CASSPLQNYEQYF
CDR3 DNA: TGTGCCAGCTCACCACTACAGAACTACGAGCAGTACTTC

D gene: -
CDR3 length: 13
J gene: TRBJ2-3
V gene: TRBV19
clone size: -
CDR3 protein: CASSISLGDTQYF
CDR3 DNA: TGTGCCAGTAGTATTTCTCTAGGAGATACGCAGTATTTT

D gene: -
CDR3 length: 11
J gene: TRBJ2-1
V gene: TRBV6-1
clone size: -
CDR3 protein: CASSELIRPFF
CDR3 DNA: TGTGCCAGCAGTGAACTCATACGGCCCTTCTTC

D gene: -
CDR3 length: 16
J gene: TRBJ1-5
V gene: TRBV5-4
clone size: -
CDR3 protein: CASSPSPRTINQPQHF
CDR3 DNA: TGTGCCAGCAGTCCCTCCCCGAGGACAATTAATCAGCCCCAGCATTTT

D gene: -
CDR3 length: 15
J gene: TRBJ2-5
V gene: TRBV18
clone size: -
CDR3 protein: CASSPEAGRRETQYF
CDR3 DNA: TGTGCCAGCTCACCAGAGGCAGGCCGGCGAGAGACCCAGTACTTC

D gene: -
CDR3 length: 12
J gene: TRBJ2-7
V gene: TRBV4-1
clone size: -
CDR3 protein: CASSHGAYEQYF
CDR3 DNA: TGCGCCAGCAGCCACGGAGCCTACGAGCAGTACTTC

D gene: TRBD2
CDR3 length: 15
J gene: TRBJ2-1
V gene: TRBV6-4
clone size: -
CDR3 protein: CASSERGGRANEQFF
CDR3 DNA: TGTGCCAGCAGTGAGAGGGGCGGGAGGGCCAATGAGCAGTTCTTC

D gene: -
CDR3 length: 15
J gene: TRBJ1-6
V gene: TRBV11-2
clone size: -
CDR3 protein: CASSLGAYENSPLHF
CDR3 DNA: TGTGCCAGCAGCTTAGGGGCATATGAAAATTCACCCCTCCACTTT

D gene: TRBD2
CDR3 length: 14
J gene: TRBJ2-5
V gene: TRBV27
clone size: -
CDR3 protein: CASSLSGGVETQYF
CDR3 DNA: TGTGCCAGCAGTTTATCGGGGGGGGTTGAGACCCAGTACTTC

D gene: -
CDR3 length: 17
J gene: TRBJ1-2
V gene: TRBV5-6
clone size: -
CDR3 protein: CASSLASTRIRAPGYTF
CDR3 DNA: TGTGCCAGCAGCTTGGCATCGACTCGGATTAGGGCCCCTGGCTACACCTTC

D gene: -
CDR3 length: 14
J gene: TRBJ1-5
V gene: TRBV29-1
clone size: few
CDR3 protein: CSAQKGYGNQPQHF
CDR3 DNA: TGCAGCGCCCAGAAGGGGTACGGCAATCAGCCCCAGCATTTT

D gene: TRBD1
CDR3 length: 15
J gene: TRBJ1-6
V gene: TRBV7-9
clone size: -
CDR3 protein: CASSPDRGHNSPLHF
CDR3 DNA: TGTGCCAGCAGCCCAGACAGGGGACATAATTCACCCCTCCACTTT

D gene: -
CDR3 length: 12
J gene: TRBJ1-2
V gene: TRBV9
clone size: -
CDR3 protein: CASSASVEGYTF
CDR3 DNA: TGTGCCAGCAGCGCTAGCGTAGAAGGCTACACCTTC

D gene: -
CDR3 length: 15
J gene: TRBJ1-1
V gene: TRBV5-4
clone size: -
CDR3 protein: CASSQDGHMNTEAFF
CDR3 DNA: TGTGCCAGCAGCCAAGACGGACACATGAACACTGAAGCTTTCTTT

D gene: TRBD1
CDR3 length: 14
J gene: TRBJ1-6
V gene: TRBV30
clone size: -
CDR3 protein: CAWTRDRYNSPLHF
CDR3 DNA: TGTGCCTGGACCCGGGACAGATATAATTCACCCCTCCACTTT

D gene: -
CDR3 length: 13
J gene: TRBJ1-1
V gene: TRBV12-5
clone size: -
CDR3 protein: CASGLAQGTEAFF
CDR3 DNA: TGTGCTAGTGGTTTGGCCCAGGGAACTGAAGCTTTCTTT

D gene: TRBD2
CDR3 length: 15
J gene: TRBJ2-5
V gene: TRBV10-3
clone size: -
CDR3 protein: CAISERRDYGETQYF
CDR3 DNA: TGTGCCATCAGTGAACGCCGGGACTATGGGGAGACCCAGTACTTC

D gene: -
CDR3 length: 15
J gene: TRBJ2-3
V gene: TRBV11-2
clone size: -
CDR3 protein: CASSLFGQHTDTQYF
CDR3 DNA: TGTGCCAGCAGCTTATTCGGGCAGCACACAGATACGCAGTATTTT

D gene: -
CDR3 length: 14
J gene: TRBJ2-3
V gene: TRBV28
clone size: -
CDR3 protein: CASLPGLSVDTQYF
CDR3 DNA: TGTGCCAGCCTACCGGGACTTTCGGTAGATACGCAGTATTTT

D gene: TRBD2
CDR3 length: 14
J gene: TRBJ2-1
V gene: TRBV15
clone size: -
CDR3 protein: CATSRDIAGDEQFF
CDR3 DNA: TGTGCCACCAGCAGAGATATAGCGGGAGATGAGCAGTTCTTC

D gene: -
CDR3 length: 15
J gene: TRBJ1-4
V gene: TRBV30
clone size: -
CDR3 protein: CAWSGQDATNEKLFF
CDR3 DNA: TGTGCCTGGAGTGGACAGGACGCAACTAATGAAAAACTGTTTTTT

D gene: TRBD1
CDR3 length: 13
J gene: TRBJ2-7
V gene: TRBV27
clone size: -
CDR3 protein: CASARDRYYEQYF
CDR3 DNA: TGTGCCAGCGCCCGGGACAGGTACTACGAGCAGTACTTC

D gene: TRBD1
CDR3 length: 14
J gene: TRBJ1-5
V gene: TRBV10-2
clone size: once
CDR3 protein: CASRQTGGDQPQHF
CDR3 DNA: TGCGCCAGCAGGCAGACAGGGGGGGATCAGCCCCAGCATTTT

D gene: TRBD2
CDR3 length: 15
J gene: TRBJ2-3
V gene: TRBV10-3
clone size: -
CDR3 protein: CAISPTSEGTDTQYF
CDR3 DNA: TGTGCCATCAGCCCGACTAGCGAAGGCACAGATACGCAGTATTTT

D gene: TRBD2
CDR3 length: 15
J gene: TRBJ2-3
V gene: TRBV13
clone size: -
CDR3 protein: CASSGTSGSADTQYF
CDR3 DNA: TGTGCCAGCAGCGGGACTAGCGGGAGTGCAGATACGCAGTATTTT

D gene: -
CDR3 length: 14
J gene: TRBJ2-7
V gene: TRBV6-5
clone size: -
CDR3 protein: CASSPDRSSYEQYF
CDR3 DNA: TGTGCCAGCAGTCCCGACAGGAGCTCCTACGAGCAGTACTTC

D gene: -
CDR3 length: 12
J gene: TRBJ1-1
V gene: TRBV28
clone size: once
CDR3 protein: CASSLLNTEAFF
CDR3 DNA: TGTGCCAGCAGTTTACTTAACACTGAAGCTTTCTTT

D gene: TRBD1
CDR3 length: 18
J gene: TRBJ2-6
V gene: TRBV18
clone size: -
CDR3 protein: CASSPPGQGSSGANVLTF
CDR3 DNA: TGTGCCAGCTCACCCCCGGGACAGGGAAGCTCTGGGGCCAACGTCCTGACTTTC

D gene: -
CDR3 length: 12
J gene: TRBJ2-7
V gene: TRBV7-9
clone size: -
CDR3 protein: CASSLISYEQYF
CDR3 DNA: TGTGCCAGCAGCTTAATTTCCTACGAGCAGTACTTC

D gene: TRBD2
CDR3 length: 15
J gene: TRBJ2-1
V gene: TRBV10-3
clone size: -
CDR3 protein: CAISPRAGGTDEQFF
CDR3 DNA: TGTGCCATCAGTCCCCGGGCGGGAGGTACGGATGAGCAGTTCTTC

D gene: TRBD1
CDR3 length: 14
J gene: TRBJ2-7
V gene: TRBV6-1
clone size: -
CDR3 protein: CASSPDRGQYEQYF
CDR3 DNA: TGTGCCAGCAGTCCCGACAGGGGGCAATACGAGCAGTACTTC

D gene: -
CDR3 length: 17
J gene: TRBJ2-7
V gene: TRBV4-1
clone size: -
CDR3 protein: CASSQEWPIGSDYEQYF
CDR3 DNA: TGCGCCAGCAGCCAAGAGTGGCCGATTGGATCAGACTACGAGCAGTACTTC

D gene: -
CDR3 length: 15
J gene: TRBJ2-7
V gene: TRBV6-5
clone size: few
CDR3 protein: CASSWAGTSEGEQYF
CDR3 DNA: TGTGCCAGCAGTTGGGCCGGGACCTCGGAGGGCGAGCAGTACTTC

D gene: -
CDR3 length: 13
J gene: TRBJ1-4
V gene: TRBV19
clone size: -
CDR3 protein: CASRLALNEKLFF
CDR3 DNA: TGTGCCAGTAGACTGGCCCTTAATGAAAAACTGTTTTTT

D gene: -
CDR3 length: 13
J gene: TRBJ2-7
V gene: TRBV5-1
clone size: few
CDR3 protein: CASSFSDGYEQYF
CDR3 DNA: TGCGCCAGCAGCTTCTCCGACGGCTACGAGCAGTACTTC

D gene: TRBD1
CDR3 length: 13
J gene: TRBJ1-2
V gene: TRBV2
clone size: -
CDR3 protein: CASTYTGGRGYTF
CDR3 DNA: TGTGCCAGCACCTACACAGGGGGCAGGGGCTACACCTTC

D gene: -
CDR3 length: 13
J gene: TRBJ2-5
V gene: TRBV5-6
clone size: -
CDR3 protein: CASSADRMETQYF
CDR3 DNA: TGTGCCAGCAGCGCTGACAGGATGGAGACCCAGTACTTC

D gene: TRBD1
CDR3 length: 13
J gene: TRBJ2-5
V gene: TRBV11-2
clone size: -
CDR3 protein: CASSTYRGETQYF
CDR3 DNA: TGTGCCAGCAGCACTTACAGGGGAGAGACCCAGTACTTC

D gene: -
CDR3 length: 13
J gene: TRBJ2-5
V gene: TRBV19
clone size: -
CDR3 protein: CASSKQLQETQYF
CDR3 DNA: TGTGCCAGTAGTAAACAGTTACAAGAGACCCAGTACTTC

D gene: -
CDR3 length: 16
J gene: TRBJ2-2
V gene: TRBV4-3
clone size: -
CDR3 protein: CASSQAVAAVTGELVF
CDR3 DNA: TGCGCCAGCAGCCAAGCTGTAGCAGCAGTTACCGGGGAGCTGGTTTTT

D gene: -
CDR3 length: 14
J gene: TRBJ2-3
V gene: TRBV10-1
clone size: -
CDR3 protein: CASSEWDSTDTQYF
CDR3 DNA: TGCGCCAGCAGTGAGTGGGACAGCACAGATACGCAGTATTTT

D gene: -
CDR3 length: 13
J gene: TRBJ1-2
V gene: TRBV2
clone size: -
CDR3 protein: CASSVGTYYGYTF
CDR3 DNA: TGTGCCAGCAGCGTGGGGACATACTATGGCTACACCTTC

D gene: TRBD1
CDR3 length: 14
J gene: TRBJ1-1
V gene: TRBV4-1
clone size: -
CDR3 protein: CASSPDRGNTEAFF
CDR3 DNA: TGCGCCAGCAGCCCGGACAGGGGGAACACTGAAGCTTTCTTT

D gene: -
CDR3 length: 15
J gene: TRBJ1-5
V gene: TRBV7-9
clone size: -
CDR3 protein: CASSLGQSAEQPQHF
CDR3 DNA: TGTGCCAGCAGCTTAGGGCAGTCAGCAGAGCAGCCCCAGCATTTT

D gene: -
CDR3 length: 14
J gene: TRBJ1-1
V gene: TRBV2
clone size: -
CDR3 protein: CASSLGGARTEAFF
CDR3 DNA: TGTGCCAGCTCCCTGGGAGGGGCGAGGACTGAAGCTTTCTTT

D gene: -
CDR3 length: 13
J gene: TRBJ2-5
V gene: TRBV5-1
clone size: -
CDR3 protein: CASSLGTLETQYF
CDR3 DNA: TGCGCCAGCAGCTTGGGCACACTAGAGACCCAGTACTTC

D gene: TRBD1
CDR3 length: 14
J gene: TRBJ1-4
V gene: TRBV29-1
clone size: -
CDR3 protein: CSVARGTGVEKLFF
CDR3 DNA: TGCAGCGTCGCTAGGGGGACAGGGGTGGAAAAACTGTTTTTT

D gene: -
CDR3 length: 16
J gene: TRBJ2-5
V gene: TRBV4-3
clone size: -
CDR3 protein: CASSQARGYGQETQYF
CDR3 DNA: TGCGCCAGCAGCCAAGCTAGGGGGTACGGGCAAGAGACCCAGTACTTC

D gene: TRBD1
CDR3 length: 12
J gene: TRBJ1-2
V gene: TRBV29-1
clone size: -
CDR3 protein: CSGGQGAGGYTF
CDR3 DNA: TGCAGCGGCGGACAGGGGGCAGGTGGCTACACCTTC

D gene: TRBD1
CDR3 length: 17
J gene: TRBJ1-4
V gene: TRBV5-1
clone size: -
CDR3 protein: CASSFGRRTGSNEKLFF
CDR3 DNA: TGCGCCAGCAGCTTCGGACGAAGGACAGGGTCAAATGAAAAACTGTTTTTT

D gene: -
CDR3 length: 13
J gene: TRBJ2-1
V gene: TRBV6-5
clone size: -
CDR3 protein: CASSFPSSNEQFF
CDR3 DNA: TGTGCCAGCAGTTTCCCATCTAGCAATGAGCAGTTCTTC

D gene: TRBD1
CDR3 length: 16
J gene: TRBJ2-7
V gene: TRBV5-1
clone size: -
CDR3 protein: CASSPTPPGQGYEQYF
CDR3 DNA: TGCGCCAGCAGCCCAACCCCTCCGGGACAGGGGTACGAGCAGTACTTC

D gene: -
CDR3 length: 18
J gene: TRBJ2-1
V gene: TRBV7-9
clone size: large
CDR3 protein: CASSLEGFTGDSYNEQFF
CDR3 DNA: TGTGCCAGCAGCTTAGAGGGCTTTACGGGAGACTCCTACAATGAGCAGTTCTTC

D gene: -
CDR3 length: 13
J gene: TRBJ1-1
V gene: TRBV5-5
clone size: medium-sized
CDR3 protein: CASSLMGGSEAFF
CDR3 DNA: TGTGCCAGCAGCTTGATGGGGGGCTCCGAAGCTTTCTTT

D gene: TRBD2
CDR3 length: 17
J gene: TRBJ2-7
V gene: TRBV14
clone size: -
CDR3 protein: CASSQVIAGASLREQYF
CDR3 DNA: TGTGCCAGCAGCCAAGTGATAGCGGGAGCTTCACTCCGCGAGCAGTACTTC

D gene: -
CDR3 length: 11
J gene: TRBJ2-7
V gene: TRBV5-1
clone size: -
CDR3 protein: CASSTLYEQYF
CDR3 DNA: TGCGCCAGCAGTACCCTATACGAGCAGTACTTC

D gene: TRBD2
CDR3 length: 17
J gene: TRBJ2-7
V gene: TRBV27
clone size: -
CDR3 protein: CASSLSPSGRAEWKQYF
CDR3 DNA: TGTGCCAGCAGTTTATCCCCTAGCGGGAGGGCCGAATGGAAGCAGTACTTC

D gene: -
CDR3 length: 14
J gene: TRBJ1-6
V gene: TRBV6-6
clone size: -
CDR3 protein: CASSYQGLSSPLHF
CDR3 DNA: TGTGCCAGCAGTTATCAGGGTCTAAGTTCACCCCTCCACTTT